What follows are 27 T cell receptor beta chains derived from one specimen sequenced in a study of regulatory T cells in long-lasting Graves disease. The time point was: persistent/refractory GD, antithyroid drugs over 5 years with positive TRAb. Extracted RNA from PBMCs served as the source of the TCR library. The authors built TCR beta libraries using iRepertoire HTBI primers and Arm-PCR of CDR3 regions. A single record per CDR3 protein comes from TCRdb applying MiXCR to the multiplex PCR reads. This table holds 700,000 or so distinct CDR3 sequences, roughly 30% found once. The sample was peripheral blood mononuclear cells (PBMCs), taken when the disease was refractory, from a patient treated with antithyroid drugs. The receptors derive from a female donor with Graves disease.

V is TRBV2 and J is TRBJ2-2; TRBD1 aligns across 8 bases. From germline, CDR1 is SNHLY and CDR2 FYNNEI. The CDR3 has 15 amino acids. With 6 bases clipped from V and 3 bases from J, the junction kept 6 bases outside the gene matches. For the CDR3, the DNA is TGTGCCAGCAGATCTGGACAGGGCGACACCGGGGAGCTGTTTTTT. Translated, it gives CASRSGQGDTGELFF. The whole variable domain, remainder taken from reference TRBV2 and TRBJ2-2, is EPEVTQTPSHQVTQMGQEVILRCVPISNHLYFYWYRQILGQKVEFLVSFYNNEISEKSEIFDDQFSVERPDGSNFTLKIRSTKLEDSAMYFCASRSGQGDTGELFFGEGSRLTVL.

This clonotype has just a few counts. The chain recombines TRBV28 with TRBJ2-4; a weak D match, TRBD1 (5 bases). Trimming cost V 7 bases and J 3 bases, with 16 bases left between them. Germline-derived CDR1 and CDR2 are MDHEN and SYDVKM. CDR3 length equals 15 residues. The CDR3 DNA reads TGTGCCAGCACCCCCGCCCAGGGTAGCAAAAACATTCAGTACTTC. Protein sequence: CASTPAQGSKNIQYF.

J is TRBJ1-4 and V is TRBV6-1; D call uncertain. The V end lost 8 bases, the J end lost 8 bases, and 12 bases lay between the germline ends. There are 12 residues in the CDR3. Germline CDR1 is MNHNS and CDR2 is SASEGT. CDR3 DNA sequence: TGTGCCAGCTCCGGACGACGGGAAAAACTGTTTTTT. Protein sequence: CASSGRREKLFF.

This rearrangement joins TRBV27 to TRBJ1-1; D unresolved. CDR1 and CDR2 from the germline V gene are MNHEY and SMNVEV (reference sequence). This CDR3 contains 14 residues. V was clipped by 4 bases and J by 5 bases, with 14 bases between them. As DNA, the CDR3 is TGTGCCAGCAGTTCACGGTTAAGAAGGACTGAAGCTTTCTTT. It specifies CASSSRLRRTEAFF.

The V call is TRBV28, the J call TRBJ1-2, with a possible D match to TRBD1 (6 bases). Germline CDR1 is MDHEN and CDR2 is SYDVKM. The V end was cut by 4 bases, the J end by 2 bases, with 11 bases between. The CDR3 sequence is 14 residues long. CDR3 in DNA: TGTGCCAGCAGTTCACTAACAGGGAACTATGGCTACACCTTC. Amino acids: CASSSLTGNYGYTF.

The chain joins TRBV6-9 to TRBJ1-5; D not certain. CDR3 length: 15 amino acids. The V gene's germline CDR1 is MNHGY and CDR2 SVAAGI. Between the trimmed V and J ends, which lost 3 bases and 0 bases, there was a span of 9 bases. Here the CDR3 DNA reads TGTGCCAGCAGTTACAGAGAAGATAGCAATCAGCCCCAGCATTTT. This encodes CASSYREDSNQPQHF.

Many counts were recorded for this clonotype. The chain links TRBV11-1 to TRBJ1-2, with 10 nucleotides matching TRBD1. CDR3 length: 15 amino acids. Germline V gene data show CDR1 as SGHAT and CDR2 as FQDESV (reference sequence). V was clipped by 4 bases and J by 6 bases; unmatched bases: 8. CDR3 sequence (DNA): TGTGCCAGCAGCTCCCCGGTCGGGACAGGGGATGGCTACACCTTC. It codes for CASSSPVGTGDGYTF.

This clonotype is a singleton in its sample. The chain joins TRBV6-4 to TRBJ2-7; 13 nucleotides align to TRBD2. This CDR3 spans 16 amino acids. Trimming at V came to 5 bases and at J to 2 bases, leaving 6 bases not matched to a gene. The germline V gene has CDR1 MRHNA and CDR2 SNTAGT. The CDR3, as DNA: TGTGCCAGCAGTCGACTACTAGCGGGAGGGACCTACGAGCAGTACTTC. This sequence encodes CASSRLLAGGTYEQYF.

V gene TRBV9 combines with J gene TRBJ1-1, with D unclear. V was pared by 0 bases and J by 3 bases, with 9 bases between. The CDR3 is 14 residues long. Germline V gene lookup returns CDR1 SGDLS and CDR2 YYNGEE. The CDR3 sequence: CASSVGDEHTEAFF. The CDR3 DNA is TGTGCCAGCAGCGTAGGAGATGAGCACACTGAAGCTTTCTTT.

This clonotype was seen ten or more times. The chain is built from TRBV28 and TRBJ1-1, with D possibly TRBD1 on 6 matching bases. The germline gives CDR1 MDHEN, CDR2 SYDVKM. The CDR3 has 14 amino acids. Trimming shortened V by 4 bases and J by 1 base, and 10 bases separated the two germline ends. The CDR3 sequence is CASSWGQGNTEAFF. The CDR3 coding sequence is TGTGCCAGCAGTTGGGGGCAGGGGAACACTGAAGCTTTCTTT.

The chain uses TRBV6-2 or TRBV6-3 and TRBJ1-5, with TRBD1 matching 9 bases. The V segment lost 6 bases and the J segment 6 bases; nucleotides outside the gene matches: 6. The CDR3 is 14 residues long. CDR1 is MNHEY and CDR2 is SVGEGT in the germline V gene. The CDR3 region is CASRVTGGSQPQHF. CDR3 DNA sequence: TGTGCCAGCAGAGTAACAGGGGGCTCTCAGCCCCAGCATTTT.

This clonotype was detected a few times. This sequence joins TRBV29-1 and TRBJ1-1; D might be TRBD1 (6 bases). CDR1 and CDR2 from the germline V gene are SQVTM and ANQGSEA. This CDR3 spans 13 amino acids. V was cut by 7 bases and J by 1 base, with 13 bases left in between. The CDR3 sequence: CSAQTGQNTEAFF. The CDR3 DNA sequence: TGCAGCGCCCAGACAGGCCAGAACACTGAAGCTTTCTTT.

The J gene is TRBJ1-1, the V gene TRBV28; possible D gene TRBD1, 6 bases. V was trimmed by 6 bases and J by 4 bases, leaving 18 bases between them. Germline V gene data show CDR1 as MDHEN and CDR2 as SYDVKM. This CDR3 comprises 15 residues. CDR3 amino acids: CASRRSGGWGTEAFF. The CDR3 region has the DNA TGTGCCAGCAGAAGATCGGGGGGCTGGGGCACTGAAGCTTTCTTT.

The V call is TRBV7-2, the J call TRBJ2-7; 10 bases align to TRBD2. The CDR3 sequence is 17 residues long. Losses at the gene ends were 6 bases for V and 0 bases for J; bases not matched to a gene: 11. Per the germline V gene, CDR1 is SGHTA and CDR2 is FQGNSA. The CDR3, as DNA: TGTGCCAGCAGGAGGATAGCGGGAGGCGCAAGCTCCTACGAGCAGTACTTC. It specifies CASRRIAGGASSYEQYF.

This clonotype has at least ten counts. The genes are TRBV2 and TRBJ2-5; D not certain. Germline V gene lookup returns CDR1 SNHLY and CDR2 FYNNEI. The CDR3 covers 15 residues. V gave up 10 bases and J gave up 1 base, with 19 bases separating them. CDR3 sequence: CATRYSEERQETQYF. The DNA for the CDR3 is TGTGCCACCAGGTATTCTGAGGAGCGCCAAGAGACCCAGTACTTC.

This clonotype was found a few times. V usage is TRBV12-3 or TRBV12-4 and J usage is TRBJ2-7; D gene uncertain. V shed 2 bases and J shed 2 bases, with 13 bases lying between them. This CDR3 has 15 amino acids. CDR3: CASSLSPTRTYEQYF. CDR3 in DNA: TGTGCCAGCAGTTTAAGTCCTACCCGAACCTACGAGCAGTACTTC.

This clonotype was detected ten times or more. The V call is TRBV24-1, the J call TRBJ2-4; the D call may be TRBD1 or TRBD2 (5 bases each). The germline CDR1 and CDR2 sequences are KGHDR and SFDVKD. Trimming took off 0 bases at V and 0 bases at J, with 5 bases between the two ends. The CDR3 runs to 15 residues. The CDR3 spells CATSDLGTAKNIQYF. CDR3 bases: TGTGCCACCAGTGATTTGGGGACAGCCAAAAACATTCAGTACTTC.

CDR3 in DNA: TGTGCCAGCAGCTCCCTGACAGGCTCTGGAAACACCATATATTTT. It codes for CASSSLTGSGNTIYF. The V gene is TRBV11-2, the J gene TRBJ1-3, with a weak D call TRBD1 (6 bases). In germline, CDR1 is SGHAT, CDR2 FQNNGV. With 4 bases removed from V and 0 bases from J, the gap between germline ends came to 10 bases. The CDR3 spans 15 residues.

In its sample, this clonotype was seen a few times. The chain couples TRBV6-2 or TRBV6-3 to TRBJ1-2; D is unresolved. The CDR3 extends over 16 amino acids. V gave up 6 bases and J gave up 2 bases, with 19 bases separating them. Germline CDR1 and CDR2: MNHEY and SVGEGT. The CDR3 spells CASSETLGGLNYGYTF. CDR3 sequence (DNA): TGTGCCAGCAGCGAAACTCTTGGCGGGTTAAACTATGGCTACACCTTC.

The gene calls are TRBV7-9 and TRBJ2-5, with a weak D call TRBD2 (6 bases). Trimming took off 5 bases at V and 5 bases at J, with 9 bases between the two ends. The CDR3 length is 12 residues. CDR1 is SEHNR and CDR2 is FQNEAQ in the germline V gene (reference sequence). The CDR3 bases are TGTGCCAGCAGCACGGACTATGAGACCCAGTACTTC. This sequence encodes CASSTDYETQYF.

The rearrangement joins TRBV7-9 to TRBJ1-5; possible D gene TRBD1, 5 bases. The CDR3 totals 11 residues. CDR1 SEHNR and CDR2 FQNEAQ come from the germline V gene (reference sequence). Trimming cost V 10 bases and J 3 bases, with 7 bases left between them. This CDR3 is CATGHNQPQHF. The CDR3 nucleotides read TGTGCCACCGGACACAATCAGCCCCAGCATTTT.

The V gene is TRBV6-2 or TRBV6-3, the J gene TRBJ1-4; 9 nucleotides align to TRBD1. Germline CDR1 is MNHEY and CDR2 is SVGEGT. The V segment lost 0 bases and the J segment 8 bases; nucleotides outside the gene matches: 4. The CDR3 loop spans 15 amino acids. The CDR3, as DNA: TGTGCCAGCAGTTACTCTACAGGGGGCGCAGAAAAACTGTTTTTT. It specifies CASSYSTGGAEKLFF.

The J gene is TRBJ2-7, the V gene TRBV11-2; D not certain. Germline assignment: CDR1 SGHAT and CDR2 FQNNGV. Trimming stripped 5 bases from V and 2 bases from J, with 22 bases between. This CDR3 contains 17 residues. Here the CDR3 DNA reads TGTGCCAGCAGCCAAGGAGCTGGGCTCAGTGGGACCTACGAGCAGTACTTC. The encoded protein is CASSQGAGLSGTYEQYF.

The CDR3 spells CASSQVETGWGEKLFF. CDR3 in DNA: TGTGCCAGCAGCCAAGTCGAGACAGGGTGGGGCGAAAAACTGTTTTTT. V and J are TRBV3-1 and TRBJ1-4, with 7 bases matching TRBD1. CDR1 is LGHDT and CDR2 is YNNKEL in the germline V gene (reference sequence). CDR3 length equals 16 residues. The trim removed 1 base at V and 8 bases at J, leaving 10 bases unmatched.

This clonotype has more than one count but fewer than ten. The V gene is TRBV5-1, the J gene TRBJ2-1, with D perhaps being TRBD1 or TRBD2 (5 bases each). The CDR3 runs to 12 residues. Trimming left V 0 bases short and J 10 bases short, with 8 bases between. CDR1 SGHRS and CDR2 YFSETQ come from the germline V gene. The CDR3 reads CASSLEGPEQFF. The CDR3 DNA reads as TGCGCCAGCAGCTTGGAGGGACCGGAGCAGTTCTTC.

The gene calls are TRBV7-9 and TRBJ2-4, with 7 bases matching TRBD2. The junction had 7 bases not matched to a gene; V was cut back by 2 bases and J by 9 bases. The CDR3 has 14 residues. Germline V gene data show CDR1 as SEHNR and CDR2 as FQNEAQ (reference sequence). The DNA for the CDR3 is TGTGCCAGCAGCTTAAGCGGGGCTGTTGTCATTCAGTACTTC. Protein sequence: CASSLSGAVVIQYF.

The chain uses TRBV20-1 and TRBJ2-7, with D possibly matching TRBD2 (6 bases). The length of the CDR3 is 12 residues. Looked up from germline, CDR1 is DFQATT and CDR2 is SNEGSKA (reference sequence). V was pared by 3 bases and J by 3 bases, with 9 bases between. In DNA form, the CDR3 reads TGCAGTGCTAGTCGGACTAACTACGAGCAGTACTTC. Its translation is CSASRTNYEQYF.